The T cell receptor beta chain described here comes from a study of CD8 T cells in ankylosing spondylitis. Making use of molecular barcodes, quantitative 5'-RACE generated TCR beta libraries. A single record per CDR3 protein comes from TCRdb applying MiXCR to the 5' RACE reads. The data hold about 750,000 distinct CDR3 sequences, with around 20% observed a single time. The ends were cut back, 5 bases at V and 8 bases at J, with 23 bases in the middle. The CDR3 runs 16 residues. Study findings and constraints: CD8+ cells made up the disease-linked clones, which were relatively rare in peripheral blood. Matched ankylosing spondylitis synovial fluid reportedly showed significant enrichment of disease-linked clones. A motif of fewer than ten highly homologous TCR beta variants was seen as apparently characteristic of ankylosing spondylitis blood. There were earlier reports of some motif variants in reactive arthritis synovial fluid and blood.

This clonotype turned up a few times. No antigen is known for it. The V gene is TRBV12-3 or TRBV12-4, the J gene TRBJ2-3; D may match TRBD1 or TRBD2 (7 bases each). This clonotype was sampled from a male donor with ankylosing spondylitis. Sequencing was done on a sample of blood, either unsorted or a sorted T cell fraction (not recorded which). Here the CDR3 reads CASSPRGGGKSVTQYF. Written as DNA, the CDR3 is TGTGCCAGCAGTCCGCGGGGAGGGGGCAAGTCAGTTACGCAGTATTTT.